A selection of T cell receptor beta chains follows, all from one sample in a study of blood T cell repertoires in COVID-19. TCRdb's table, derived via immunoSEQ multiplex PCR, lists solely in-frame clones and lacks some. This sample has under 100,000 clones, with roughly nine tenths found just once. Sample: peripheral blood. All receptors derive from a man between 45 and 60 years old with acute or convalescent COVID-19. Both conserved end residues are part of each CDR3. D genes are given only for firm matches. Expanded clones get a size class; other rows say once, few or many, or leave the size out.

CASSYSGDTGELFF	TGTGCCAGCAGTTATTCAGGGGACACCGGGGAGCTGTTTTTT	TRBV6-5	TRBJ2-2	-	-
CASSTGNNNSPLHF	TGTGCCAGCAGTACAGGGAATAATAATTCACCCCTCCACTTT	TRBV28	TRBJ1-6	-	-
CASSSDSRSYEQYF	TGCGCCAGCAGCTCCGACAGTAGGAGCTACGAGCAGTACTTC	TRBV5-1	TRBJ2-7	-	-
CASSVRGNGYTF	TGTGCCAGCAGTGTCAGGGGTAATGGCTACACCTTC	TRBV28	TRBJ1-2	-	-
CASSDLTSGSYNEQFF	TGTGCCAGCAGTGATCTAACTAGCGGGAGCTACAATGAGCAGTTCTTC	TRBV2	TRBJ2-1	-	TRBD2
CASSFRTGLFSGNTIYF	TGTGCCAGCAGCTTCAGGACAGGGCTATTCTCTGGAAACACCATATATTTT	TRBV5-6	TRBJ1-3	-	TRBD1
CASRDRGYEQYF	TGTGCCAGCCGGGACAGGGGCTACGAGCAGTACTTC	TRBV2	TRBJ2-7	-	TRBD1
CASSPSGVYYGYTF	TGTGCCAGCAGCCCTTCGGGGGTTTACTATGGCTACACCTTC	TRBV11-2	TRBJ1-2	-	-
CASSLDRRTEAFF	TGTGCCAGCAGTTTAGACAGGCGCACTGAAGCTTTCTTT	TRBV6-5	TRBJ1-1	once	-
CASSRGGVYGYTF	TGTGCCAGCAGCAGAGGGGGCGTCTATGGCTACACCTTC	TRBV28	TRBJ1-2	-	TRBD1
CASSEAANYGYTF	TGTGCCAGCAGTGAGGCAGCTAACTATGGCTACACCTTC	TRBV25-1	TRBJ1-2	-	-
CASSPTGEYGYTF	TGTGCCAGCAGCCCGACAGGGGAATATGGCTACACCTTC	TRBV7-3	TRBJ1-2	-	TRBD1
CASSLLGGGNTIYF	TGTGCCAGCAGCCTCCTCGGCGGGGGAAACACCATATATTTT	TRBV14	TRBJ1-3	-	-
CAWSVSRATEAFF	TGTGCCTGGAGTGTATCCAGGGCCACTGAAGCTTTCTTT	TRBV30	TRBJ1-1	-	-
CASSYTGGYGYTF	TGTGCCAGCTCTTATACAGGGGGCTATGGCTACACCTTC	TRBV6-5	TRBJ1-2	-	TRBD1
CASSWGQGRQPQHF	TGTGCCAGCAGCTGGGGACAGGGCAGACAGCCCCAGCATTTT	TRBV7-2	TRBJ1-5	-	TRBD1
CASSQDSSRGQSYGYTF	TGTGCCAGCAGCCAAGATTCTAGCAGGGGGCAATCCTATGGCTACACCTTC	TRBV3-1/TRBV3-2	TRBJ1-2	-	TRBD1
CASKRQGENSPLHF	TGTGCCAGCAAGAGACAGGGGGAAAATTCACCCCTCCACTTT	TRBV6-1	TRBJ1-6	-	TRBD1
CASSKTSGIYNEQFF	TGTGCCAGCAGCAAAACTAGCGGTATCTACAATGAGCAGTTCTTC	TRBV5-6	TRBJ2-1	-	TRBD2
CSASTAGDYGYTF	TGCAGCGCCAGCACGGCAGGGGACTATGGCTACACCTTC	TRBV29-1	TRBJ1-2	few	-
CASSTAQAPNEKLFF	TGTGCCAGTAGTACAGCTCAGGCTCCTAATGAAAAACTGTTTTTT	TRBV19	TRBJ1-4	-	-
CAASTETVEKSSGANVLTF	TGCGCCGCGAGCACCGAGACAGTCGAAAAATCCTCTGGGGCCAACGTCCTGACTTTC	TRBV10-1	TRBJ2-6	-	-
CASSPTPGLNYGYTF	TGTGCCAGCTCACCAACCCCGGGGTTAAACTATGGCTACACCTTC	TRBV18	TRBJ1-2	-	-
CASSQDAGGPLYEQFF	TGTGCCAGCAGCCAGGACGCGGGGGGGCCGTTATATGAGCAGTTCTTC	TRBV11-3	TRBJ2-1	-	TRBD2
CASSSGLAGMETQYF	TGTGCCAGCAGCTCGGGACTAGCGGGGATGGAGACCCAGTACTTC	TRBV7-2	TRBJ2-5	-	TRBD2
CASSLGDRGYQETQYF	TGTGCCAGCAGCTTAGGAGATAGGGGGTACCAAGAGACCCAGTACTTC	TRBV7-2	TRBJ2-5	-	-
CASNPGVNTEAFF	TGTGCCAGCAATCCGGGGGTGAACACTGAAGCTTTCTTT	TRBV28	TRBJ1-1	-	-
CAGGQGLGQPQHF	TGTGCCGGCGGACAGGGCCTCGGTCAGCCCCAGCATTTT	TRBV28	TRBJ1-5	-	TRBD1
CASSLLALPNTEAFF	TGCGCCAGCAGCTTACTTGCTTTACCGAACACTGAAGCTTTCTTT	TRBV5-1	TRBJ1-1	-	-